The sequence of this TCR beta chain was determined in a study of blood T cell repertoires in COVID-19. Per germline, CDR1 SGHDN and CDR2 FVKESK. J was trimmed by 5 bases and V by 4 bases; bases with no gene match: 8. The CDR3 extends over 14 amino acids. Sequencing was performed with immunoSEQ multiplex PCR; in TCRdb, only in-frame clones are kept and a portion is missing. Of 200,000 or so clones in the sample, roughly 90% were seen once. Sequenced: PBMCs or T cells enriched from blood (not recorded which). The rearrangement uses TRBV14 and TRBJ2-7, with 7 bases fitting TRBD1. This clonotype was sampled from a woman aged 25 to 45 who had recovered from COVID-19. The CDR3 sequence is CASSRRLQGDEQYF. The CDR3 region has the DNA TGTGCCAGCAGCCGAAGACTGCAGGGGGACGAGCAGTACTTC.